The 20 T cell receptor beta chains presented below share a single source sample, sequenced in a study of Graves' ophthalmopathy and Graves' hyperthyroidism. Researchers took RNA transcripts and amplified TCR beta CDR3 regions from them. A first-round RT-PCR used HTBI primers, followed by a second-round multiplex PCR. TCRdb called the multiplex PCR reads again in MiXCR, with one record for every CDR3 protein. The table includes 350,000 or so distinct CDR3 sequences, 15% to 20% detected once. The sample consisted of peripheral blood. Receptors originate from an adult man with Graves' ophthalmopathy.

Ten or more counts support this clonotype. The chain has TRBV19 and TRBJ2-2, with no clear D. The germline CDR1 and CDR2 sequences are LNHDA and SQIVND (reference sequence). There are 14 residues in the CDR3. The V and J ends lost 6 bases and 2 bases respectively, with 10 bases between them. The CDR3 coding sequence is TGTGCCAGTAGGCCACAGTATAACACCGGGGAGCTGTTTTTT. This codes for CASRPQYNTGELFF.

This clonotype was seen repeatedly, ten times or more. The chain combines TRBV5-1 with TRBJ2-7, with D unresolved. Trimming left V 2 bases short and J 0 bases short, with 9 bases between. The CDR3 extends over 14 amino acids. Germline-derived CDR1 and CDR2 are SGHRS and YFSETQ. CDR3 residues: CASSFQKNSYEQYF. The DNA of the CDR3 is TGCGCCAGCAGCTTTCAGAAGAACTCCTACGAGCAGTACTTC.

This clonotype was picked up many times. This chain links TRBV6-2 or TRBV6-3 with TRBJ2-7; 9 bases line up with TRBD1. V trimming: 0 bases; J trimming: 6 bases; junction bases outside the gene matches: 6. The CDR3 is 15 residues long. From germline, CDR1 is MNHEY and CDR2 SVGEGT. The CDR3 reads CASSYSGTGSSEQYF. The CDR3 DNA reads TGTGCCAGCAGTTACTCCGGGACAGGGAGTTCCGAGCAGTACTTC.

This clonotype was counted at least ten times. This chain links TRBV6-5 with TRBJ2-5, with 14 bases matching TRBD2. This CDR3 spans 16 amino acids. Germline assignment: CDR1 MNHEY and CDR2 SVGAGI. V lost 0 bases, J lost 8 bases, and 5 bases stayed unmatched. The CDR3 loop reads CASSYSRTSGRITQYF. Written as DNA, the CDR3 is TGTGCCAGCAGTTACTCTCGGACTAGCGGGAGGATTACCCAGTACTTC.

At least ten counts were recorded for this clonotype. The rearrangement links TRBV24-1 to TRBJ1-2; 8 bases agree with TRBD1. There are 17 residues in the CDR3. V was pared by 2 bases and J by 6 bases, with 13 bases of the junction left unmatched. Germline V CDR1 and CDR2: KGHDR, SFDVKD. CDR3: CATSDSDRASAMDGYTF. The CDR3 region has the DNA TGTGCCACCAGTGATTCGGACAGGGCTTCGGCTATGGATGGCTACACCTTC.

This clonotype was counted many times. The CDR3 loop is CAISESGSNQPQHF. The CDR3 DNA is TGTGCCATCAGTGAGTCGGGAAGCAATCAGCCCCAGCATTTT. J is TRBJ1-5 and V is TRBV10-3; unclear D gene. Germline lookup yields CDR1 ENHRY and CDR2 SYGVKD. V dropped 0 bases and J dropped 1 base, with 4 bases sitting between them. The CDR3 runs 14 residues.

There are a few counts of this clonotype. The J gene is TRBJ1-1, the V gene TRBV28, with D perhaps TRBD1 (6 bases). Germline V CDR1 and CDR2: MDHEN, SYDVKM. V lost 7 bases to trimming and J lost 10 bases, with 22 bases between them. CDR3 length equals 14 residues. In DNA, the CDR3 is TGTGCCAGCAAAACTACGTCGGGGGCGGGGGTAGCTTTCTTT. Protein sequence: CASKTTSGAGVAFF.

This clonotype was detected ten times or more. This chain connects TRBV4-2 to TRBJ2-7, with TRBD1 identical over 8 bases. Trimming at V came to 3 bases and at J to 2 bases, leaving 3 bases not matched to a gene. The CDR3 contains 14 residues. Germline-derived CDR1 and CDR2 are LGHNA and YNFKEQ. CDR3 DNA sequence: TGTGCCAGCAGCCAGGACAGGGCCGCCTACGAGCAGTACTTC. This encodes CASSQDRAAYEQYF.

This clonotype came up many times. The chain joins TRBV20-1 to TRBJ2-7; 13 bases are a match to TRBD2. CDR3 length equals 15 residues. The V gene's germline CDR1 is DFQATT and CDR2 SNEGSKA (reference sequence). J was trimmed by 4 bases and V by 1 base; bases with no gene match: 4. The CDR3 nucleotides read TGCAGTGCTAGAGGGGGACTAGCGGGAACATACGAGCAGTACTTC. Translated, it gives CSARGGLAGTYEQYF.

This clonotype was counted many times. The CDR3 coding sequence is TGCAGTGCTAGTGATGGTAGCGGGGCCTACGAGCAGTACTTC. This sequence encodes CSASDGSGAYEQYF. This chain uses TRBV20-1 with TRBJ2-7, with 8 bases that match TRBD2. Germline V gene data show CDR1 as DFQATT and CDR2 as SNEGSKA (reference sequence). The CDR3 totals 14 residues. Germline trimming cut 3 bases from V and 2 bases from J; bases unmatched to any gene: 6.

This clonotype was seen repeatedly, ten times or more. The rearrangement joins TRBV29-1 to TRBJ2-3; D may be TRBD2 (5 bases). Germline V gives CDR1 SQVTM, CDR2 ANQGSEA. V shed 7 bases and J shed 4 bases, with 15 bases lying between them. This CDR3 region has 13 residues. CDR3 amino acids: CSAGRGFSDTQYF. The CDR3 region has the DNA TGCAGCGCAGGACGGGGTTTCTCAGATACGCAGTATTTT.

This clonotype occurred many times. The chain joins TRBV5-1 to TRBJ1-2; D unclear. The germline V gene has CDR1 SGHRS and CDR2 YFSETQ. This CDR3 is built from 14 residues. V was shortened by 0 bases and J by 2 bases, with 8 bases between the two germline ends. CDR3 coding DNA: TGCGCCAGCAGCTTGGAACACCCAAACTATGGCTACACCTTC. Translating gives CASSLEHPNYGYTF. The complete variable domain, with remaining parts taken from reference TRBV5-1 and TRBJ1-2, reads KAGVTQTPRYLIKTRGQQVTLSCSPISGHRSVSWYQQTPGQGLQFLFEYFSETQRNKGNFPGRFSGRQFSNSRSEMNVSTLELGDSALYLCASSLEHPNYGYTFGSGTRLTVV.

This clonotype was picked up many times. The chain joins TRBV20-1 to TRBJ2-7; D perhaps matches TRBD1 (7 bases). The CDR3 spans 14 residues. Germline V CDR1 and CDR2: DFQATT, SNEGSKA (reference sequence). The V and J ends lost 6 bases and 5 bases respectively, with 20 bases between them. For the CDR3, the DNA is TGCAGTGCCCAGGGGGGCAGGAATGTTCACGAGCAGTACTTC. The encoded protein is CSAQGGRNVHEQYF.

This clonotype was seen a few times. A much larger clone differs from this one at a single base, so this may be a read error. V usage is TRBV6-2 or TRBV6-3 and J usage is TRBJ1-5; possible D gene TRBD1, 5 bases. The CDR3 has 14 residues. Germline V CDR1 and CDR2: MNHEY, SVGEGT. Between the trimmed V and J ends, which lost 0 bases and 3 bases, there was a span of 6 bases. The CDR3 region has the DNA TGTGCCAGCAGTTACTCACAGGTCAATCAGCCCCAGCATTTT. This sequence encodes CASSYSQVNQPQHF.

This clonotype was observed at least ten times. The chain joins TRBV2 to TRBJ2-7; D is unclear. In germline, CDR1 is SNHLY, CDR2 FYNNEI. The ends were cut back, 6 bases at V and 1 base at J, with 16 bases in the middle. CDR3 size: 15 residues. This CDR3 reads CASRTDRTPSYEQYF. CDR3 DNA sequence: TGTGCCAGCAGAACGGACCGAACCCCGTCCTACGAGCAGTACTTC.

At least ten counts were recorded for this clonotype. This chain links TRBV6-2 or TRBV6-3 with TRBJ2-7; TRBD2 is a possible D gene (5 bases). Per germline, CDR1 MNHEY and CDR2 SVGEGT. V was trimmed by 6 bases and J by 6 bases, leaving 21 bases between them. The CDR3 runs to 15 residues. Here the CDR3 DNA reads TGTGCCAGCAGCCCCTGGGGAGACTCCCGACGCGAGCAGTACTTC. Translated, it gives CASSPWGDSRREQYF.

This clonotype was seen many times. CDR3 bases: TGTGCCAGCAGAGGGGCGAGCTCCTACGAGCAGTACTTC. It specifies CASRGASSYEQYF. The rearrangement joins TRBV6-1 to TRBJ2-7, with a tentative D call TRBD1 (5 bases). This CDR3 contains 13 residues. The V gene's germline CDR1 is MNHNS and CDR2 SASEGT. Trimming removed 6 bases at V and 0 bases at J, with 9 bases between.

This clonotype was seen ten or more times. This chain links TRBV7-9 with TRBJ1-5; no clear D. Germline assignment: CDR1 SEHNR and CDR2 FQNEAQ (reference sequence). Trimming stripped 6 bases from V and 6 bases from J, with 12 bases between. The length of the CDR3 is 13 residues. The CDR3 loop is CASSFSLGQPQHF. CDR3 nucleotide sequence: TGTGCCAGCAGTTTCTCACTTGGTCAGCCCCAGCATTTT.

The V and J genes are TRBV19 and TRBJ1-5, with a tentative D call TRBD1 (6 bases). This CDR3 contains 15 residues. Germline CDR1 reads LNHDA; CDR2 reads SQIVND (reference sequence). V was pared by 6 bases and J by 1 base, with 13 bases between. CDR3 amino acids: CASRARTVSNQPQHF. The CDR3 bases are TGTGCCAGTAGAGCGCGGACAGTGAGCAATCAGCCCCAGCATTTT.

V gene TRBV12-3 or TRBV12-4 combines with J gene TRBJ1-1; D remains unclear. The CDR3 is 13 residues long. Trimming removed 3 bases from V and 2 bases from J, with 7 bases in between. Here the CDR3 reads CASSFPTNTEAFF. The DNA of the CDR3 is TGTGCCAGCAGTTTCCCTACAAACACTGAAGCTTTCTTT.